The 15 T cell receptor beta chains given below trace back to one sample, sequenced in a study of blood T cell repertoires in COVID-19. The table came from immunoSEQ multiplex PCR; TCRdb's copy has only in-frame clones and leaves some out. The sample shows some 40,000 clones, 78% of them seen only once. Material: peripheral blood. These receptors were taken from a man between 65 and 85 years old with acute or convalescent COVID-19.

There are a few counts of this clone. This chain connects TRBV19 to TRBJ1-5; 7 bases are shared with TRBD1. The CDR3 contains 14 residues. Germline loops: CDR1 LNHDA, CDR2 SQIVND (reference sequence). Trimming at V came to 6 bases and at J to 2 bases, leaving 4 bases not matched to a gene. This CDR3 reads CASRGGQRNQPQHF. The CDR3 DNA is TGTGCCAGTAGGGGGGGACAGCGCAATCAGCCCCAGCATTTT.

This sequence joins TRBV7-2 and TRBJ2-3; TRBD2 is a possible D gene (6 bases). Trimming removed 7 bases from V and 2 bases from J, with 22 bases in between. The CDR3 length is 17 residues. Germline assignment: CDR1 SGHTA and CDR2 FQGNSA. CDR3 amino acids: CASTPVRDFLFTDTQYF. The CDR3 nucleotides read TGTGCCAGCACCCCGGTCCGGGACTTTCTCTTCACAGATACGCAGTATTTT.

The rearrangement uses TRBV7-9 and TRBJ2-5; 7 nucleotides align to TRBD1. The CDR3 is made up of 16 amino acids. Losses at the gene ends were 5 bases for V and 3 bases for J; bases not matched to a gene: 12. Germline V lookup: CDR1 SEHNR, CDR2 FQNEAQ (reference sequence). For the CDR3, the DNA is TGTGCCAGCAGCATTCGAGCTAGAACAGGGGAAGAGACCCAGTACTTC. Translated: CASSIRARTGEETQYF.

This clone was counted only a few times. The rearrangement links TRBV5-1 to TRBJ2-7, with 12 positions matching TRBD2. This CDR3 has 15 residues. Germline V gives CDR1 SGHRS, CDR2 YFSETQ. The trim removed 4 bases at V and 2 bases at J, leaving 4 bases unmatched. CDR3 residues: CASSLGLAGTYEQYF. The CDR3 region has the DNA TGCGCCAGCAGCCTGGGACTAGCGGGTACCTACGAGCAGTACTTC.

In this sample, this clone turned up once. The V and J genes are TRBV27 and TRBJ2-1, with TRBD1 identical over 10 bases. V was pared by 5 bases and J by 0 bases, with 4 bases of the junction left unmatched. Germline assignment: CDR1 MNHEY and CDR2 SMNVEV (reference sequence). The CDR3 is 16 residues long. The CDR3 here is CASSPWTGGSYNEQFF. The CDR3 coding sequence is TGTGCCAGCAGTCCTTGGACAGGGGGCTCCTACAATGAGCAGTTCTTC.

V and J are TRBV4-1 and TRBJ2-3; weak D call: TRBD2 (6 bases). CDR3 size: 17 residues. The V and J ends lost 1 base and 2 bases respectively, with 16 bases between them. The germline V gene encodes CDR1 MGHRA and CDR2 YSYEKL. CDR3 in amino acids: CASSQARVGLHTDTQYF. CDR3 nucleotide sequence: TGCGCCAGCAGCCAAGCCCGGGTTGGACTACACACAGATACGCAGTATTTT.

The chain links TRBV30 to TRBJ1-5; no reliable D call. Germline values: CDR1 GTSNPN, CDR2 SVGIG (reference sequence). V was trimmed by 0 bases and J by 0 bases, leaving 12 bases between them. The CDR3 consists of 16 residues. The CDR3: CAWSVQTLYSNQPQHF. As DNA, the CDR3 is TGTGCCTGGAGTGTACAGACCCTATATAGCAATCAGCCCCAGCATTTT.

V is TRBV19 and J is TRBJ1-1, with D unresolved. V lost 5 bases and J lost 3, with 10 bases in between. CDR1 and CDR2 from the germline V gene are LNHDA and SQIVND (reference sequence). The CDR3 length is 13 residues. The CDR3 reads CASSRNRDTEAFF. For the CDR3, the DNA is TGTGCCAGTAGTCGGAATCGGGACACTGAAGCTTTCTTT.

The table lists this clone with a count of one. V gene TRBV5-1 combines with J gene TRBJ2-7; TRBD2 agrees at 12 bases. CDR3 length: 15 amino acids. Germline lookup yields CDR1 SGHRS and CDR2 YFSETQ. V shed 4 bases, J shed 4 bases, and the junction held 6 bases outside the gene matches. The CDR3, as DNA: TGCGCCAGCAGCCCTAGCGGGAGGGTAGGTTACGAGCAGTACTTC. It encodes CASSPSGRVGYEQYF.

The rearrangement uses TRBV28 and TRBJ1-5, with D perhaps matching TRBD1 (5 bases). There are 16 residues in the CDR3. Germline-derived CDR1 and CDR2 are MDHEN and SYDVKM. V was cut by 4 bases and J by 4 bases, with 17 bases left in between. The CDR3 bases are TGTGCCAGCAGTTCCCCAAGAGTGACAGTAAATCAGCCCCAGCATTTT. This translates into CASSSPRVTVNQPQHF.

V usage is TRBV5-1 and J usage is TRBJ2-5, with TRBD1 matching 9 bases. Germline V CDR1 and CDR2: SGHRS, YFSETQ. This CDR3 region has 14 residues. The V gene end was trimmed by 1 base and the J gene end by 5 bases; junction bases not matched to a gene: 3. For the CDR3, the DNA is TGCGCCAGCAGCTTGACAGGGGGCATGGAGACCCAGTACTTC. It yields the protein CASSLTGGMETQYF.

This chain uses TRBV9 with TRBJ2-1; 9 bases are a match to TRBD2. The CDR3 spans 18 residues. V lost 0 bases and J lost 3; bases outside the gene matches: 10. Per the germline V gene, CDR1 is SGDLS and CDR2 is YYNGEE. The CDR3 sequence: CASSVDPRASGDYNEQFF. The CDR3 bases are TGTGCCAGCAGCGTAGACCCCCGGGCTAGCGGGGACTACAATGAGCAGTTCTTC.

This clone was observed a handful of times. The J gene is TRBJ2-1, the V gene TRBV2; D not certain. V was trimmed by 0 bases and J by 8 bases, leaving 14 bases between them. The CDR3 is made up of 15 amino acids. Germline V CDR1 and CDR2: SNHLY, FYNNEI. The CDR3 loop is CASSEAPNLDDEQFF. Here the CDR3 DNA reads TGTGCCAGCAGTGAAGCCCCCAACCTAGACGATGAGCAGTTCTTC.

This chain uses TRBV7-2 with TRBJ2-7, with D perhaps matching TRBD1 (6 bases). Germline V gene data show CDR1 as SGHTA and CDR2 as FQGNSA. The V end was cut by 4 bases, the J end by 4 bases, with 8 bases between. The CDR3 spans 12 residues. The CDR3 reads CASSSTGYEQYF. The CDR3 DNA reads TGTGCCAGCAGCTCGACAGGTTACGAGCAGTACTTC.

The genes are TRBV11-2 and TRBJ1-5; TRBD1 matches 7 bases. CDR1 is SGHAT and CDR2 is FQNNGV in the germline V gene. The J segment lost 6 bases and the V segment lost 1 base, leaving 6 bases of the junction unmatched. The CDR3 totals 15 residues. For the CDR3, the DNA is TGTGCCAGCAGCTTAGGGCAGGGGGTCGGTCAGCCCCAGCATTTT. This sequence encodes CASSLGQGVGQPQHF.